This T cell receptor beta chain was documented in a study of blood T cell repertoires in COVID-19. Looking at the study overall: There were acute and convalescent COVID-19 samples, and they came from the United States, Italy and Spain. The cDNA or gDNA used as material had been derived from T cells, B-cell-depleted T cells, or PBMCs.

The authors' processing: Estimated nucleated cell counts came from reference gene primer amplification. Method: immunoSEQ multiplex PCR; TCRdb's copy keeps in-frame clones and lacks some. The V and J calls and the clone size are those of that table, but D and trimming were determined from the DNA. The sample has around 270,000 clones; around 86% are singletons. The Seattle site enrolled patients during active infection and followed them longitudinally. V shed 5 bases, J shed 13 bases, and the junction held 12 bases outside the gene matches. Germline CDR1 is MNHEY and CDR2 is SVGEGT. The CDR3 length is 13 residues.

The receptor's source is a woman aged 55-70 years with COVID-19, enrolled during active disease. The chain uses TRBV6-2 or TRBV6-3 and TRBJ2-7, with 9 bases matching TRBD1. The material sequenced was peripheral blood. The CDR3 DNA reads TGTGCCAGCAGTGGGAACCGACAGGGGGGAATCTACTTC. Its translation: CASSGNRQGGIYF.